Listed below are T cell receptor beta chains from one sample, sequenced in a study of shared clonotypes between healthy human individuals. Profiled with immunoSEQ multiplex PCR; TCRdb holds only in-frame clones, not every one. The sample includes some 2.3 million clones, approximately 93% of them seen just once. Sequenced input: naive CD4+ T cells from PBMCs. The receptors here all came from a man aged 18 to 30 in good health. Some clones in this sample may be carry-over from other donors' samples. The CDR3 runs from the conserved cysteine through the conserved F or W. Each record gives: V gene, CDR3 length, CDR3 protein.

V: TRBV28; length: 16; CDR3: CASTPGGQGGTDTQYF
V: TRBV28; length: 13; CDR3: CASSSGPGTEAFF
V: TRBV28; length: 15; CDR3: CASRRPSGPNTEAFF
V: TRBV28; length: 16; CDR3: CASTPGTTSRQETQYF
V: TRBV5-6; length: 14; CDR3: CASSAVGTPVVQYF
V: TRBV9; length: 14; CDR3: CASSAENRVGTQYF
V: TRBV6-6; length: 16; CDR3: CASSSLAGVTYNEQFF
V: TRBV6-5; length: 14; CDR3: CASIPDGNTGELFF
V: TRBV30; length: 12; CDR3: CAWSPQPYEQYF
V: TRBV28; length: 14; CDR3: CASSQPGLVLRYTF
V: TRBV7-2; length: 17; CDR3: CASSLGPWGQGTYGYTF
V: TRBV19; length: 12; CDR3: CASTSSGNTIYF
V: TRBV11-2; length: 16; CDR3: CASTIYQGGRYNEQFF
V: TRBV30; length: 15; CDR3: CAWGHGQGPNSPLHF
V: TRBV7-2; length: 16; CDR3: CASSGLLAGDYNEQFF
V: TRBV19; length: 16; CDR3: CASSSPPGWGTDTQYF
V: TRBV5-1; length: 16; CDR3: CASSSGLAGAVGELFF
V: TRBV19; length: 15; CDR3: CASTLGGSIGQPQHF
V: TRBV30; length: 14; CDR3: CAWMDGGNNQPQHF
V: TRBV28; length: 17; CDR3: CASSAERRDPLKYEQYF
V: TRBV29-1; length: 13; CDR3: CSVLGRTTDTQYF
V: TRBV30; length: 16; CDR3: CAWSPPGTPMNYGYTF
V: TRBV28; length: 15; CDR3: CASSWGQGRNQPQHF
V: TRBV5-1; length: 14; CDR3: CASSGTGQVYEQYF
V: TRBV7-9; length: 14; CDR3: CASSSTGGWQPQHF
V: TRBV7-3; length: 15; CDR3: CASSAISSGSGELFF
V: TRBV4-1; length: 16; CDR3: CASSPGGAELYETQYF
V: TRBV5-1; length: 15; CDR3: CASSLGLAGEDEQFF
V: TRBV7-2; length: 13; CDR3: CASSQSTVYEQYF
V: TRBV2; length: 12; CDR3: CASSEEGYEQYF
V: TRBV5-1; length: 15; CDR3: CASSGRTGGDTEAFF
V: TRBV5-4; length: 14; CDR3: CASSFGSFNYGYTF
V: TRBV6-1; length: 14; CDR3: CASSEVLENTEAFF
V: TRBV19; length: 16; CDR3: CASMERQGRGNQPQHF
V: TRBV7-8; length: 13; CDR3: CASSLLTGVDQYF
V: TRBV28; length: 15; CDR3: CATLGGEGFADTQYF
V: TRBV18; length: 15; CDR3: CASSPRLAGDNEQFF
V: TRBV11-2; length: 16; CDR3: CASSLDPTGAATEAFF
V: TRBV10-3; length: 18; CDR3: CASSEREVGQGAGGELFF
V: TRBV28; length: 15; CDR3: CASTKTNRGYNEQFF
V: TRBV7-2; length: 15; CDR3: CASSTSTGDNEKLFF
V: TRBV19; length: 14; CDR3: CASSRGTAFYGYTF
V: TRBV19; length: 14; CDR3: CATSRRSTNEKLFF
V: TRBV7-9; length: 13; CDR3: CASSLGWGTEAFF
V: TRBV19; length: 15; CDR3: CASSISGLAKNIQYF
V: TRBV7-9; length: 14; CDR3: CASSFGGRANTQYF
V: TRBV27; length: 12; CDR3: CASRTGAGKLFF
V: TRBV18; length: 17; CDR3: CASSPTSGQGSSYEQYF
V: TRBV6-5; length: 15; CDR3: CATSPTGVLVGTQYF
V: TRBV30; length: 13; CDR3: CAWSGGDGQPQHF
V: TRBV2; length: 14; CDR3: CASSGQGPGTEAFF
V: TRBV7-2; length: 13; CDR3: CASSLPGNYGYTF
V: TRBV29-1; length: 13; CDR3: CSVETGARNTIYF
V: TRBV2; length: 14; CDR3: CASSGTSGTGELFF
V: TRBV7-3; length: 14; CDR3: CASSSTGASYEQYF
V: TRBV27; length: 14; CDR3: CASSPRPDTGELFF
V: TRBV29-1; length: 13; CDR3: CSVKDRGPEKLFF